This TCR beta chain originates from a study of cytomegalovirus exposure and HLA in healthy donors. General study findings and limits: Across donors, sequencing depth was assumed by presence/absence analyses to be roughly uniform.

Germline V gives CDR1 MGHRA, CDR2 YSYEKL. The CDR3 covers 14 residues. V gave up 0 bases and J gave up 7 bases; unmatched junction bases: 1. With regard to this clone: As yet, its antigen is unknown.

PCR involved 60 Vbeta and 13 Jbeta primers. Here immunoSEQ multiplex PCR was the method, and the copy in TCRdb shows in-frame clones only, minus some. The sample contains approximately 130,000 clones, around 75% of which appear only once. V is TRBV4-1 and J is TRBJ1-2; TRBD1 agrees at 11 bases. Sequencing used PBMCs. The clonotype comes from a woman in her forties or fifties in good health and CMV-seropositive. CDR3 in amino acids: CASSQEGTGGGYTF. The CDR3 coding sequence is TGCGCCAGCAGCCAAGAAGGGACAGGGGGTGGCTACACCTTC.